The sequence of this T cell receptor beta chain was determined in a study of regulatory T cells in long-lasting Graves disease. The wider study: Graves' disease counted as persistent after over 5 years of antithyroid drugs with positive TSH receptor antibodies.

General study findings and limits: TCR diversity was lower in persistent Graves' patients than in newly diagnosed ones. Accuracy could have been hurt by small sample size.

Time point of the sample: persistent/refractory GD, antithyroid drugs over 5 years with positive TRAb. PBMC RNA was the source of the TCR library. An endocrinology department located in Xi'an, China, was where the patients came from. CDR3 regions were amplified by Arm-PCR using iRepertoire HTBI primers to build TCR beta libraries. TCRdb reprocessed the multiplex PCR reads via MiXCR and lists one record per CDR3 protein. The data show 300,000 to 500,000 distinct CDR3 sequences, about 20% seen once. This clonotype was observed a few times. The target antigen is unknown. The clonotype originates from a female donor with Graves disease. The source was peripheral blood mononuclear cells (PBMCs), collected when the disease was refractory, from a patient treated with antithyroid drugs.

CDR3 region: CASRPPTSGRETQYF. CDR3 sequence (DNA): TGTGCCAGCCGACCTCCGACTAGCGGGAGAGAGACCCAGTACTTC. The rearrangement links TRBV6-1 to TRBJ2-5; 12 bases fit TRBD2. This CDR3 spans 15 amino acids. The ends lost 8 bases at V and 4 bases at J; junction bases unmatched: 8. From germline, CDR1 is MNHNS and CDR2 SASEGT.